A selection of T cell receptor beta chains follows, all from one sample in a study of breast tumors, draining lymph nodes, adjacent tissues. TCRdb processed the multiplex PCR reads anew with MiXCR; each CDR3 protein has one entry. Among some 100,000 distinct CDR3 sequences listed, 21% were seen once. Sequencing was carried out using axillary lymph node tissue. The receptors here all came from a female donor with breast cancer. Some clones in this sample may be carry-over from other donors' samples. CDR3s include the opening cysteine and the closing phenylalanine or tryptophan. Each record gives: V gene, J gene, clone size, D gene, CDR3 DNA, CDR3 protein. D genes are given only for firm matches. Some rows have no size entry. The others give once, few or many, or a class for an expanded clone.

v_call: TRBV7-2; j_call: TRBJ1-4; clone_size: many; d_call: TRBD1; cdr3_nt: TGTGCCAGCAGCCAAGGAGGGACAGCCACGGGAGAAAAACTGTTTTTT; cdr3_aa: CASSQGGTATGEKLFF
v_call: TRBV4-2; j_call: TRBJ1-5; clone_size: many; d_call: TRBD1; cdr3_nt: TGTGCCAGCAGCCAAGAGGGAAGCGGGACAGGGTATCAGCCCCAGCATTTT; cdr3_aa: CASSQEGSGTGYQPQHF
v_call: TRBV6-5; j_call: TRBJ1-6; clone_size: many; d_call: .; cdr3_nt: TGTGCCAGCAGTAAACAGGATAGCTATAATTCACCCCTCCACTTT; cdr3_aa: CASSKQDSYNSPLHF
v_call: TRBV6-5; j_call: TRBJ2-1; clone_size: few; d_call: TRBD2; cdr3_nt: TGTGCCAGCAGTTACGCTACGACTAGCACGGATGAGCAGTTCTTC; cdr3_aa: CASSYATTSTDEQFF
v_call: TRBV14; j_call: TRBJ2-7; clone_size: many; d_call: .; cdr3_nt: TGTGCCAGCAGCCCCGGGTGGGGGGGGCTTGGCGAGCAGTACTTC; cdr3_aa: CASSPGWGGLGEQYF
v_call: TRBV7-3; j_call: TRBJ2-3; clone_size: many; d_call: .; cdr3_nt: TGTGCCAGCAGCTTGACCACACGGGGGGCCGGGACAGATACGCAGTATTTT; cdr3_aa: CASSLTTRGAGTDTQYF
v_call: TRBV7-6; j_call: TRBJ2-2; clone_size: many; d_call: .; cdr3_nt: TGTGCCAGCAGCTTACCGGGGGCGAGCACCGGGGAGCTGTTTTTT; cdr3_aa: CASSLPGASTGELFF
v_call: TRBV19; j_call: TRBJ2-2; clone_size: .; d_call: .; cdr3_nt: TGTGCCAGTAGTATAGGGTCCGCAGGAATGAACACCGGGGAGCTGTTTTTT; cdr3_aa: CASSIGSAGMNTGELFF
v_call: TRBV19; j_call: TRBJ1-1; clone_size: .; d_call: .; cdr3_nt: TGTGCCAGTAGTGCTGACAGGTGGAACACTGAAGCTTTCTTT; cdr3_aa: CASSADRWNTEAFF
v_call: TRBV12-3/TRBV12-4; j_call: TRBJ2-5; clone_size: many; d_call: .; cdr3_nt: TGTGCCAGCAAGAGGGTCCCAGAGACCCAGTACTTC; cdr3_aa: CASKRVPETQYF
v_call: TRBV2; j_call: TRBJ1-2; clone_size: many; d_call: TRBD1; cdr3_nt: TGTGCCAGCAGATTTGACAGGGGGGAAGGCTACACCTTC; cdr3_aa: CASRFDRGEGYTF
v_call: TRBV12-3/TRBV12-4; j_call: TRBJ2-7; clone_size: .; d_call: .; cdr3_nt: TGTGCCAGCAGTTTCGGTGCAGGGACCTACGAGCAGTACTTC; cdr3_aa: CASSFGAGTYEQYF
v_call: TRBV30; j_call: TRBJ1-2; clone_size: .; d_call: .; cdr3_nt: TGTGCCTGGTCTATACCCAGCCCGGCGACTAACTATGGCTACACCTTC; cdr3_aa: CAWSIPSPATNYGYTF
v_call: TRBV6-1; j_call: TRBJ1-3; clone_size: few; d_call: .; cdr3_nt: TGTGCCAGCAGTGACTACCCCACCCCGGGAGGAACCATATATTTT; cdr3_aa: CASSDYPTPGGTIYF
v_call: TRBV19; j_call: TRBJ1-1; clone_size: .; d_call: TRBD1; cdr3_nt: TGTGCCAGTAGTCCTCGACAGGGTTCGGGCACTGAAGCTTTCTTT; cdr3_aa: CASSPRQGSGTEAFF
v_call: TRBV6-2/TRBV6-3; j_call: TRBJ2-7; clone_size: many; d_call: .; cdr3_nt: TGTGCCAGCAGTTCCGATTACGAGCAGTACTTC; cdr3_aa: CASSSDYEQYF
v_call: TRBV20-1; j_call: TRBJ2-1; clone_size: many; d_call: .; cdr3_nt: TGCAGTGCTAAGAGGGGACCACTCTACAATGAGCAGTTCTTC; cdr3_aa: CSAKRGPLYNEQFF
v_call: TRBV20-1; j_call: TRBJ2-7; clone_size: .; d_call: .; cdr3_nt: TGCAGTGCAACGACAGGCCCTTCGGGCGAGCAGTACTTC; cdr3_aa: CSATTGPSGEQYF
v_call: TRBV6-5; j_call: TRBJ2-1; clone_size: many; d_call: .; cdr3_nt: TGTGCCAGCAGTTATCGTCAGCACAATGAGCAGTTCTTC; cdr3_aa: CASSYRQHNEQFF
v_call: TRBV2; j_call: TRBJ1-5; clone_size: many; d_call: .; cdr3_nt: TGTGCCAGCAGTGACGGGGAGGGGAGTCAGCCCCAGCATTTT; cdr3_aa: CASSDGEGSQPQHF
v_call: TRBV6-5; j_call: TRBJ2-3; clone_size: many; d_call: TRBD2; cdr3_nt: TGTGCCAGCAGTTACTCGAATGACTGGCGGGGGGGTAGCACAGATACGCAGTATTTT; cdr3_aa: CASSYSNDWRGGSTDTQYF
v_call: TRBV2; j_call: TRBJ1-6; clone_size: medium-sized; d_call: .; cdr3_nt: TGTGCCAGCAGACAGGATAATTCACCCCTCCACTTT; cdr3_aa: CASRQDNSPLHF
v_call: TRBV19; j_call: TRBJ2-2; clone_size: .; d_call: .; cdr3_nt: TGTGCCAGTAGTATTTATGGGGCAGTAACCGGGGAGCTGTTTTTT; cdr3_aa: CASSIYGAVTGELFF